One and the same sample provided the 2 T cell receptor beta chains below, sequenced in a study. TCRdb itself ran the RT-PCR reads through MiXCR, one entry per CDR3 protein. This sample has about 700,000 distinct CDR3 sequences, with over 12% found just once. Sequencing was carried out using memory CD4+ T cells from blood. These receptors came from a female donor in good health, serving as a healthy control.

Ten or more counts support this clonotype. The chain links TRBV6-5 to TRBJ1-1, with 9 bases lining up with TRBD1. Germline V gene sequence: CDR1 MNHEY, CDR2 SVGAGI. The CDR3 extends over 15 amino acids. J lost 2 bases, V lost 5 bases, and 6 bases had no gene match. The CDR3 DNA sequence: TGTGCCAGCAGTACATCGGACAGGGGAAACACTGAAGCTTTCTTT. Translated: CASSTSDRGNTEAFF.

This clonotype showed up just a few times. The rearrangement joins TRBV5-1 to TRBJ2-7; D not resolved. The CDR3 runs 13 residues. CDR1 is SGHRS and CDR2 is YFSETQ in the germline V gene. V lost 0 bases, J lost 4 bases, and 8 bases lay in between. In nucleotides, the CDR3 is TGCGCCAGCAGCTTGGGGGCCTGGTACGAGCAGTACTTC. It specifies CASSLGAWYEQYF.